Following are 24 T cell receptor beta chains from one sample sequenced in a study of regulatory T cells in long-lasting Graves disease. Documented time point: newly diagnosed GD, antithyroid drugs for less than 3 months. Preparation of the TCR library used RNA extracted from PBMCs. To make TCR beta libraries, researchers used iRepertoire HTBI primers and Arm-PCR of CDR3 regions. TCRdb recomputed calls from the multiplex PCR reads with MiXCR, one row per CDR3 protein. There are approximately 270,000 distinct CDR3 sequences in the sample; 18% occur only once, and about 15% lies in the top ten. The same data also went into a second study, on T cells in Graves' hyperthyroidism and ophthalmopathy.

The specimen comprised peripheral blood mononuclear cells (PBMCs), sampled at new diagnosis, from a patient treated with antithyroid drugs. Receptors were obtained from a woman in her twenties or thirties with Graves disease.

The table lists this clonotype with many counts. The V and J genes are TRBV20-1 and TRBJ1-4; the match to TRBD1 covers 11 bases. Looked up from germline, CDR1 is DFQATT and CDR2 is SNEGSKA (reference sequence). After removal of 7 bases from V and 2 bases from J, the junction contained 9 bases not matched to a gene. The CDR3 totals 16 residues. DNA of the CDR3: TGCAGTGTAGCCGGGACAGGGGGAGTGACTAATGAAAAACTGTTTTTT. As protein: CSVAGTGGVTNEKLFF.

The sample holds many counts of this clonotype. This chain uses TRBV20-1 with TRBJ2-5, with D tentatively TRBD2 (6 bases). Germline CDR1 is DFQATT and CDR2 is SNEGSKA (reference sequence). Trimming left V 0 bases short and J 5 bases short, with 19 bases between. The CDR3 extends over 16 amino acids. The CDR3 DNA reads TGCAGTGCTAGAGAAGGGCAGGGACTCCGAGGGGAGACCCAGTACTTC. Protein: CSAREGQGLRGETQYF.

J is TRBJ2-5 and V is TRBV7-6; tentatively, D is TRBD2 (7 bases). CDR3 length: 15 amino acids. Germline CDR1 SGHVS, CDR2 FNYEAQ. The V end lost 4 bases, the J end lost 4 bases, and 16 bases lay between the germline ends. The CDR3 region is CASSSNREGRETQYF. DNA for the CDR3: TGTGCCAGCAGCTCGAACAGGGAGGGGCGAGAGACCCAGTACTTC.

J is TRBJ1-3 and V is TRBV19; 7 positions agree with TRBD1. The V and J ends lost 4 bases and 0 bases, in that order; junction bases with no gene match: 12. Germline V CDR1 and CDR2: LNHDA, SQIVND (reference sequence). The CDR3 loop spans 18 amino acids. Here the CDR3 reads CASSRSTGLTFSGNTIYF. CDR3 bases: TGTGCCAGTAGTAGATCGACAGGGCTTACCTTCTCTGGAAACACCATATATTTT. Using reference TRBV19 and TRBJ1-3 for the parts outside the CDR3, the full variable domain is DGGITQSPKYLFRKEGQNVTLSCEQNLNHDAMYWYRQDPGQGLRLIYYSQIVNDFQKGDIAEGYSVSREKKESFPLTVTSAQKNPTAFYLCASSRSTGLTFSGNTIYFGEGSWLTVV.

In its sample, this clonotype was seen many times. The J gene is TRBJ1-4, the V gene TRBV20-1; D unresolved. V dropped 0 bases and J dropped 0 bases, with 14 bases sitting between them. This CDR3 is 17 amino acids long. Looked up from germline, CDR1 is DFQATT and CDR2 is SNEGSKA (reference sequence). The CDR3 sequence is CSARDRTEDATNEKLFF. CDR3 sequence (DNA): TGCAGTGCTAGAGATCGGACGGAAGATGCAACTAATGAAAAACTGTTTTTT.

This clonotype was detected many times. The genes are TRBV20-1 and TRBJ2-5, with D perhaps matching TRBD1 or TRBD2 (5 bases each). V was clipped by 6 bases and J by 1 base, with 18 bases between them. CDR1 and CDR2 from the germline V gene are DFQATT and SNEGSKA (reference sequence). This CDR3 contains 15 residues. The CDR3 is CSATGTEYLQETQYF. For the CDR3, the DNA is TGCAGTGCCACCGGGACGGAGTATCTCCAAGAGACCCAGTACTTC.

The J gene is TRBJ1-3, the V gene TRBV6-4; no definite D call. Trimming shortened V by 10 bases and J by 0 bases, and 19 bases separated the two germline ends. Per the germline V gene, CDR1 is MRHNA and CDR2 is SNTAGT. The CDR3 has 16 amino acids. In DNA, the CDR3 is TGTGCCATTACGCCGCTCCGCGTCCTCTCTGGAAACACCATATATTTT. Translating it yields CAITPLRVLSGNTIYF.

To note about this clonotype: A read error may explain this, as a much larger clone is one base away. The chain employs TRBV5-1 and TRBJ1-4; D is uncertain. CDR1 is SGHRS, CDR2 YFSETQ, per germline. This CDR3 spans 14 amino acids. CDR3: CTSSLTDSNEKLFF. The DNA for the CDR3 is TGCACCAGCAGCCTAACGGATAGTAATGAAAAACTGTTTTTT.

The chain's CDR3 is CASSQGLAGDLSRSSTDTQYF. DNA of the CDR3: TGTGCCAGCAGCCAAGGACTAGCGGGGGACCTGAGCAGATCTAGCACAGATACGCAGTATTTT. This sequence joins TRBV3-1 and TRBJ2-3; 12 positions match TRBD2. The V and J ends lost 1 base and 0 bases, in that order; junction bases with no gene match: 14. The CDR3 spans 21 residues. In germline, CDR1 is LGHDT, CDR2 YNNKEL (reference sequence).

This clonotype was counted many times. The V call is TRBV20-1, the J call TRBJ2-1, with 7 bases aligning to TRBD2. CDR1 and CDR2 (germline): DFQATT, SNEGSKA (reference sequence). J lost 7 bases, V lost 0 bases, and 6 bases had no gene match. The CDR3 covers 14 residues. The CDR3 DNA sequence: TGCAGTGCTAGAGATTGGGGGGGGGGAAATGAGCAGTTCTTC. It is translated as CSARDWGGGNEQFF.

This clonotype was detected only once. It differs at one base from a far larger clone, so likely a read error. V usage is TRBV27 and J usage is TRBJ1-2; no reliable D call. Per germline, CDR1 MNHEY and CDR2 SMNVEV (reference sequence). V lost 4 bases, J lost 8 bases, and 14 bases lay in between. The CDR3 totals 13 residues. DNA of the CDR3: TGTGCCAGCAGTTCGGACCTATTGGGAGGCTACACCTTC. Protein sequence: CASSSDLLGGYTF.

Points on this clonotype: Given a much more abundant clone one base away, this may be a read error. This chain uses TRBV6-5 with TRBJ2-3, with a weak D call TRBD1 (6 bases). Germline assignment: CDR1 MNHEY and CDR2 SVGAGI. The CDR3 spans 17 residues. For the CDR3, the DNA is TGTGCCGGCAGTTACTCTGCTCCCACAGGGCGCACAGATGCGCAGTATTTT. Its translation is CAGSYSAPTGRTDAQYF.

A note on this clonotype: A much larger clone is a single base away; this may be a read error. In this CDR3 the conserved last residue, phenylalanine or tryptophan, is missing, so a read error is likely. The J gene is TRBJ2-5, the V gene TRBV5-8; 8 bases line up with TRBD2. Germline CDR1 SGHTS, CDR2 YDEGEE. V lost 0 bases, J lost 4 bases, and 5 bases stayed unmatched. The CDR3 runs to 15 residues. The CDR3 spells CASSLVVAGTETQYS. DNA of the CDR3: TGTGCCAGCAGCTTGGTAGTAGCGGGGACAGAGACCCAGTACTCC.

The chain links TRBV2 to TRBJ2-7; D ambiguous. The CDR3 length is 12 residues. CDR1 SNHLY and CDR2 FYNNEI come from the germline V gene. Trimming stripped 6 bases from V and 6 bases from J, with 12 bases between. This CDR3 reads CASRNYPPEQYF. Here the CDR3 DNA reads TGTGCCAGCAGGAACTACCCCCCCGAGCAGTACTTC. The whole variable domain, remainder taken from reference TRBV2 and TRBJ2-7, is EPEVTQTPSHQVTQMGQEVILRCVPISNHLYFYWYRQILGQKVEFLVSFYNNEISEKSEIFDDQFSVERPDGSNFTLKIRSTKLEDSAMYFCASRNYPPEQYFGPGTRLTVT.

This clonotype has a handful of counts. In DNA form, the CDR3 reads TGTGCCAGTAGTATTCTCACTGGGACAGCAGCCTACACCGGGGAGCTGTTTTTT. Translation gives CASSILTGTAAYTGELFF. The chain joins TRBV19 to TRBJ2-2; 7 nucleotides line up with TRBD1. V shed 3 bases and J 3 bases; nucleotides not matched to a gene: 13. The length of the CDR3 is 18 residues. Germline V gene data show CDR1 as LNHDA and CDR2 as SQIVND (reference sequence).

With respect to this clonotype: Compared with germline, one end of the junction differs, possibly owing to a read error. CDR3 nucleotides: TGTGCCAGCAGTGGCCCCCTACCCGTCATCCAAGAGACCCGGTACTTC. Amino acids: CASSGPLPVIQETRYF. The chain recombines TRBV6-2 or TRBV6-3 with TRBJ2-5; unclear D gene. This CDR3 comprises 16 residues. Germline V gives CDR1 MNHEY, CDR2 SVGEGT.

Ten or more counts support this clonotype. The chain joins TRBV7-9 to TRBJ1-1, with D perhaps TRBD1 (5 bases). Germline assignment: CDR1 SEHNR and CDR2 FQNEAQ (reference sequence). Between the trimmed V and J ends, which lost 5 bases and 0 bases, there was a span of 13 bases. This CDR3 contains 15 residues. This CDR3 is CASSPTTVMNTEAFF. CDR3 nucleotide sequence: TGTGCCAGCAGCCCGACGACAGTGATGAACACTGAAGCTTTCTTT.

The table lists this clonotype with many counts. V usage is TRBV3-1 and J usage is TRBJ1-2; tentative D call: TRBD1 (5 bases). Germline CDR1 and CDR2: LGHDT and YNNKEL (reference sequence). Trimming cost V 1 base and J 4 bases, with 10 bases left between them. CDR3 length: 14 amino acids. The CDR3 spells CASSQVGGSYGYTF. The CDR3 DNA is TGTGCCAGCAGCCAAGTGGGGGGGAGCTATGGCTACACCTTC.

This clonotype was recorded many times. This rearrangement joins TRBV6-1 to TRBJ1-6; no clear D gene. Germline V CDR1 and CDR2: MNHNS, SASEGT. The CDR3 loop spans 14 amino acids. Trimming stripped 1 base from V and 4 bases from J, with 5 bases between. CDR3 DNA: TGTGCCAGCAGTGAAGGGCAGTATAATTCACCCCTCCACTTT. It codes for CASSEGQYNSPLHF.

This clonotype was counted ten times or more. The CDR3 loop reads CASSLGDSTGELFF. The CDR3 nucleotides are TGTGCCAGCAGCTTAGGGGATTCTACCGGGGAGCTGTTTTTT. The chain recombines TRBV11-2 with TRBJ2-2; no firm D call. The CDR3 is 14 residues long. V was pared by 1 base and J by 5 bases, with 8 bases between. From germline, CDR1 is SGHAT and CDR2 FQNNGV.

This clonotype appeared a few times. The gene calls are TRBV4-1 and TRBJ2-1, with 7 bases fitting TRBD2. This CDR3 is 18 amino acids long. J lost 5 bases, V lost 2 bases, and 15 bases had no gene match. Looked up from germline, CDR1 is MGHRA and CDR2 is YSYEKL. CDR3: CASSQRGFTSEGHNEQFF. The CDR3 region has the DNA TGCGCCAGCAGCCAAAGAGGGTTTACTAGCGAGGGGCACAATGAGCAGTTCTTC.

The V and J genes are TRBV19 and TRBJ1-1; D remains unclear. The CDR3 is made up of 13 amino acids. Germline V gene sequence: CDR1 LNHDA, CDR2 SQIVND (reference sequence). Trimming removed 2 bases from V and 1 base from J, with 5 bases in between. The DNA of the CDR3 is TGTGCCAGTAGTATAAGTGCGAACACTGAAGCTTTCTTT. Translated, it gives CASSISANTEAFF.

As regards this clonotype: A much more abundant neighbour one base away suggests this may be a read error. Because it lacks the conserved phenylalanine or tryptophan at the end, this CDR3 is likely a read error. The chain uses TRBV2 and TRBJ2-7; 9 bases align to TRBD1. The CDR3 is 14 residues long. V lost 7 bases, J lost 1 base, and 5 bases stayed unmatched. Germline CDR1 reads SNHLY; CDR2 reads FYNNEI. The CDR3 here is CASNTDRGSYEQYL. CDR3 nucleotide sequence: TGTGCCAGCAACACGGACAGGGGATCCTACGAGCAGTACCTC.

This clonotype was seen many times. This chain connects TRBV11-2 to TRBJ2-1; no definite D call. The CDR3 length is 14 residues. The V and J ends lost 7 bases and 6 bases respectively, with 16 bases between them. Germline loops: CDR1 SGHAT, CDR2 FQNNGV. This CDR3 reads CASTPPPWANEQFF. DNA for the CDR3: TGTGCCAGCACCCCCCCGCCGTGGGCCAATGAGCAGTTCTTC.